One sample yielded the 21 T cell receptor beta chains listed below, sequenced in a study of T cell repertoires in cytomegalovirus infection. TCRdb redid the calling of the reads with MiXCR, one entry per CDR3 protein. The sample lists about 83,000 distinct CDR3 sequences, about 29% seen once, with approximately 75% in the top ten. Their target antigens are unknown. The sample consisted of CD8+ T cells from cultured PBMCs, taken from culture after CMV antigen stimulation. These receptors came from a human donor in good health (CMV status not recorded). Some clones in this sample may be carry-over from other donors' samples.

The chain employs TRBV5-1 and TRBJ1-6, with D possibly being TRBD1 (5 bases). V lost 4 bases and J 10 bases, leaving 27 bases between the germline ends. Germline V lookup: CDR1 SGHRS, CDR2 YFSETQ. The CDR3 covers 18 residues. CDR3 bases: TGCGCCAGCAGCCTTGACCCACCGGGACCGGGAAGAGGCTCACCCCTCCACTTT. It codes for CASSLDPPGPGRGSPLHF.

Only a few counts were recorded for this clonotype. V usage is TRBV3-1 and J usage is TRBJ2-4; TRBD1 agrees at 9 bases. V lost 4 bases to trimming and J lost 1 base; unmatched junction nucleotides: 11. The CDR3 consists of 18 residues. Germline V CDR1 and CDR2: LGHDT, YNNKEL (reference sequence). CDR3 region: CASSRSTGGAWAKNIQYF. The DNA for the CDR3 is TGTGCCAGCAGCCGCTCAACAGGGGGCGCATGGGCCAAAAACATTCAGTACTTC. Looking up the rest from reference TRBV3-1 and TRBJ2-4 gives the full variable domain: DTAVSQTPKYLVTQMGNDKSIKCEQNLGHDTMYWYKQDSKKFLKIMFSYNNKELIINETVPNRFSPKSPDKAHLNLHINSLELGDSAVYFCASSRSTGGAWAKNIQYFGAGTRLSVL.

The rearrangement uses TRBV7-4 and TRBJ2-7; D call uncertain. The CDR3 has 13 residues. V gave up 5 bases and J gave up 1 base, with 9 bases separating them. Germline CDR1 SGHVT, CDR2 SQSDAQ. CDR3 coding DNA: TGTGCCAGCAGCCGCCAGCTGTCCTACGAGCAGTACTTC. Residues: CASSRQLSYEQYF. The full variable domain, with the rest looked up from reference TRBV7-4 and TRBJ2-7, is GAGVSQSPRYKVAKRGRDVALRCDSISGHVTLYWYRQTLGQGSEVLTYSQSDAQRDKSGRPSGRFSAERPERSVSTLKIQRTEQGDSAVYLCASSRQLSYEQYFGPGTRLTVT.

This chain connects TRBV12-3 or TRBV12-4 to TRBJ2-1, with 12 positions matching TRBD1. There are 16 residues in the CDR3. Germline trimming cut 6 bases from V and 1 base from J; bases unmatched to any gene: 4. CDR3 region: CASRGGQGASYNEQFF. For the CDR3, the DNA is TGTGCCAGCAGAGGGGGACAGGGGGCTTCCTACAATGAGCAGTTCTTC.

This chain joins TRBV2 and TRBJ2-7, with 9 bases aligning to TRBD1. Germline V gives CDR1 SNHLY, CDR2 FYNNEI. The CDR3 consists of 15 residues. The V gene end was trimmed by 6 bases and the J gene end by 5 bases; junction bases not matched to a gene: 11. The CDR3 nucleotides read TGTGCCAGCAGAGAGGGGACAGGGCAATTCCACGAGCAGTACTTC. This encodes CASREGTGQFHEQYF. The full variable domain, completed using reference TRBV2 and TRBJ2-7, is EPEVTQTPSHQVTQMGQEVILRCVPISNHLYFYWYRQILGQKVEFLVSFYNNEISEKSEIFDDQFSVERPDGSNFTLKIRSTKLEDSAMYFCASREGTGQFHEQYFGPGTRLTVT.

The V gene is TRBV6-1, the J gene TRBJ2-7, with 8 bases that match TRBD2. The CDR3 is made up of 15 amino acids. CDR1 is MNHNS, CDR2 SASEGT, per germline. J gave up 4 bases and V 4 bases, and 9 bases lay outside the gene matches. The DNA for the CDR3 is TGTGCCAGCAGTGTAATGCGGGGGGCGGTATACGAGCAGTACTTC. This translates into CASSVMRGAVYEQYF.

This clonotype was counted between two and nine times. This chain connects TRBV7-9 to TRBJ2-1, with D possibly matching TRBD2 (6 bases). The CDR3 covers 17 residues. CDR1 and CDR2 from the germline V gene are SEHNR and FQNEAQ (reference sequence). V lost 2 bases and J lost 5, with 19 bases in between. CDR3 nucleotides: TGTGCCAGCAGCTTACCCTCCAACTCGGGGGAAGACAATGAGCAGTTCTTC. Protein sequence: CASSLPSNSGEDNEQFF.

This clonotype has more than one count but fewer than ten. The V gene is TRBV30, the J gene TRBJ1-5, with a possible D match to TRBD1 (6 bases). The CDR3 sequence is 15 residues long. CDR1 and CDR2 from the germline V gene are GTSNPN and SVGIG (reference sequence). Between the trimmed V and J ends, which lost 2 bases and 3 bases, there was a span of 14 bases. CDR3 in DNA: TGTGCCTGGAGTATCGGGACATTCCTCAATCAGCCCCAGCATTTT. Amino acids: CAWSIGTFLNQPQHF.

J is TRBJ2-5 and V is TRBV20-1; either TRBD1 or TRBD2 may fit D (6 bases each). The CDR3 runs to 13 residues. Trimming cost V 7 bases and J 3 bases, with 15 bases left between them. CDR1 DFQATT and CDR2 SNEGSKA come from the germline V gene (reference sequence). The CDR3 loop is CSVPGGLKETQYF. Here the CDR3 DNA reads TGCAGTGTCCCCGGGGGCTTAAAAGAGACCCAGTACTTC.

The chain carries TRBV5-8 and TRBJ2-7; 10 positions match TRBD1. The CDR3 has 15 amino acids. Germline CDR1 reads SGHTS; CDR2 reads YDEGEE. With V trimmed by 4 bases and J by 5 bases, 9 bases remained unmatched. The CDR3 spells CASSTRQGAIHEQYF. CDR3 nucleotide sequence: TGTGCCAGCAGCACCAGACAGGGGGCCATCCACGAGCAGTACTTC.

V and J are TRBV27 and TRBJ2-3; possible D gene TRBD2, 6 bases. The V end was cut by 4 bases, the J end by 4 bases, with 6 bases between. This CDR3 comprises 12 residues. Per germline, CDR1 MNHEY and CDR2 SMNVEV (reference sequence). The CDR3 loop reads CASSSGADTQYF. Written as DNA, the CDR3 is TGTGCCAGCAGTTCGGGGGCAGATACGCAGTATTTT.

V is TRBV2 and J is TRBJ2-7; D is unresolved. Trimming took 8 bases from V and 1 from J, leaving 12 bases between them. The germline V gene encodes CDR1 SNHLY and CDR2 FYNNEI. This CDR3 spans 13 amino acids. The CDR3 reads CASAAPISYEQYF. In DNA form, the CDR3 reads TGTGCCAGCGCAGCTCCGATATCCTACGAGCAGTACTTC.

In this sample, this clonotype turned up a few times. The rearrangement uses TRBV2 and TRBJ1-4; D ambiguous. The CDR3 length is 13 residues. CDR1 is SNHLY, CDR2 FYNNEI, per germline. V shed 5 bases and J shed 1 base, with 5 bases lying between them. CDR3 amino acids: CASSTETNEKLFF. Written as DNA, the CDR3 is TGTGCCAGCAGTACGGAAACTAATGAAAAACTGTTTTTT.

The sample holds many counts of this clonotype. The rearrangement links TRBV7-8 to TRBJ2-5; 8 nucleotides agree with TRBD1. The V and J ends lost 6 bases and 5 bases, in that order; junction bases with no gene match: 5. This CDR3 contains 13 residues. Germline-derived CDR1 and CDR2 are SGHVS and FQNEAQ. The CDR3 DNA follows: TGTGCCAGCAGGTCAGGGGGCGACGAGACCCAGTACTTC. It yields the protein CASRSGGDETQYF.

This clonotype showed up just a few times. J is TRBJ1-5 and V is TRBV19, with D possibly TRBD1 on 5 matching bases. Germline CDR1 reads LNHDA; CDR2 reads SQIVND (reference sequence). This CDR3 region has 14 residues. Between the trimmed V and J ends, which lost 5 bases and 4 bases, there was a span of 12 bases. CDR3 sequence reads: CASSQGTGNQPQHF. The CDR3 DNA reads TGTGCCAGTAGTCAAGGGACGGGGAATCAGCCCCAGCATTTT.

The chain recombines TRBV2 with TRBJ1-3; D remains unclear. Per the germline V gene, CDR1 is SNHLY and CDR2 is FYNNEI. This CDR3 has 11 residues. With 3 bases removed from V and 7 bases from J, the gap between germline ends came to 4 bases. The CDR3, as DNA: TGTGCCAGCAGTGATTCGAACACCATATATTTT. Translated, it gives CASSDSNTIYF.

This clonotype was found many times. The chain combines TRBV10-3 with TRBJ2-7; possible D gene TRBD2, 6 bases. Germline V gives CDR1 ENHRY, CDR2 SYGVKD. The CDR3 runs to 11 residues. Trimming left V 7 bases short and J 5 bases short, with 9 bases between. The CDR3 sequence is CAITEGHEQYF. CDR3 DNA sequence: TGTGCCATCACGGAGGGCCACGAGCAGTACTTC.

The chain is built from TRBV6-5 and TRBJ2-7; no clear D gene. Germline V lookup: CDR1 MNHEY, CDR2 SVGAGI. Trimming left V 6 bases short and J 5 bases short, with 20 bases between. The CDR3 has 15 residues. CDR3 residues: CASSLTARGSHEQYF. CDR3 nucleotide sequence: TGTGCCAGCAGCTTAACGGCGAGAGGCTCTCACGAGCAGTACTTC.

V gene TRBV6-5 combines with J gene TRBJ2-1; D ambiguous. Trimming stripped 7 bases from V and 8 bases from J, with 9 bases between. The CDR3 is 11 residues long. Germline V gives CDR1 MNHEY, CDR2 SVGAGI. This chain's CDR3 is CASIFQHEQFF. As DNA, the CDR3 is TGTGCCAGCATCTTCCAACATGAGCAGTTCTTC.

This clonotype occurred a few times. V usage is TRBV12-3 or TRBV12-4 and J usage is TRBJ2-7; D unresolved. Between the trimmed V and J ends, which lost 0 bases and 11 bases, there was a span of 17 bases. This CDR3 is 14 amino acids long. The CDR3, as DNA: TGTGCCAGCAGTTTAGCCGAGTTGAAGGGTAAGAAGTACTTC. This sequence encodes CASSLAELKGKKYF.

This clonotype has a count of ten or more. This sequence joins TRBV6-1 and TRBJ1-1; D remains unclear. V shed 5 bases and J shed 3 bases, with 10 bases lying between them. Looked up from germline, CDR1 is MNHNS and CDR2 is SASEGT. The CDR3 loop spans 13 amino acids. The CDR3 sequence: CASSPGTHTEAFF. DNA of the CDR3: TGTGCCAGCAGTCCCGGAACCCACACTGAAGCTTTCTTT.